These T cell receptor beta chains were read from a single sample in a study of shared clonotypes between healthy human individuals. The data were produced by immunoSEQ multiplex PCR, yet TCRdb's version contains in-frame clones alone and is incomplete. The table records 650,000 to 700,000 clones, 90% of them present only once. Specimen: memory CD8+ T cells from PBMCs. These receptors were taken from a man in his late teens or twenties in good health. Some clones in this sample may be carry-over from other donors' samples. Each CDR3 is given with its conserved first and last residue. D genes are given only for firm matches. Clone size is given for some rows only: seen once, a few or many times, or a class if the clone is expanded.

>TRBJ2-1|TRBV4-1|.|TRBD2
CASAGGNEQFF
TGCGCCAGCGCCGGGGGGAATGAGCAGTTCTTC
>TRBJ2-7|TRBV6-5|.|.
CASSFSIYEQYF
TGTGCCAGCAGTTTCTCGATCTACGAGCAGTACTTC
>TRBJ2-3|TRBV28|.|TRBD2
CASRPTGAGGSDTQYF
TGTGCCAGCAGACCAACTGGAGCGGGAGGGTCAGATACGCAGTATTTT
>TRBJ2-1|TRBV27|once|.
CASTAGYLSYNEQFF
TGTGCCAGCACCGCCGGGTATCTCTCCTACAATGAGCAGTTCTTC
>TRBJ2-1|TRBV27|.|.
CASSKPGPSSYNEQFF
TGTGCCAGCAGTAAACCGGGCCCCAGCTCCTACAATGAGCAGTTCTTC
>TRBJ1-3|TRBV11-2|.|.
CASSWTPISGNTIYF
TGTGCCAGCAGCTGGACACCGATCTCTGGAAACACCATATATTTT
>TRBJ1-1|TRBV7-8|few|.
CASSREGNTEAFF
TGTGCCAGCAGCAGGGAAGGGAACACTGAAGCTTTCTTT
>TRBJ1-1|TRBV19|.|.
CASARGGPLIEAFF
TGTGCCAGCGCCCGAGGTGGCCCCCTAATTGAAGCTTTCTTT
>TRBJ1-1|TRBV7-9|.|.
CASSLGVAGSGFF
TGTGCCAGCAGCTTAGGTGTTGCCGGATCGGGTTTCTTT
>TRBJ2-7|TRBV6-5|.|TRBD2
CASSYSLAGPPYEQYF
TGTGCCAGCAGTTACTCATTAGCGGGACCCCCCTACGAGCAGTACTTC
>TRBJ1-1|TRBV5-6|.|.
CASSSGRRSRTDKAFF
TGTGCCAGCAGCTCGGGACGACGGTCTCGGACAGACAAAGCTTTCTTT
>TRBJ2-1|TRBV29-1|.|.
CSVGGYNEQFF
TGCAGCGTTGGAGGTTACAATGAGCAGTTCTTC
>TRBJ2-7|TRBV2|.|TRBD2
CASSLTPRAGLLDEQYF
TGTGCCAGCAGTCTTACCCCCAGAGCGGGGTTACTAGACGAGCAGTACTTC
>TRBJ1-3|TRBV7-3|.|.
CASSLYAGAGNTIYF
TGTGCCAGCAGCTTATACGCAGGCGCTGGAAACACCATATATTTT
>TRBJ2-1|TRBV10-3|.|.
CAISDRAPSYNEQFF
TGTGCCATCAGTGATAGGGCTCCTTCCTACAATGAGCAGTTCTTC
>TRBJ2-7|TRBV2|.|TRBD2
CASSEWAAGLGLLYEQYF
TGTGCCAGCTCGGAGTGGGCAGCTGGACTAGGGCTATTGTACGAGCAGTACTTC
>TRBJ2-7|TRBV9|many|.
CASSEGLLASHEQYF
TGTGCCAGCAGCGAGGGGCTCCTAGCATCCCACGAGCAGTACTTC
>TRBJ1-5|TRBV27|.|TRBD1
CASSPRGLGNQPQHF
TGTGCCAGCAGTCCCAGGGGGCTGGGCAATCAGCCCCAGCATTTT
>TRBJ2-1|TRBV12-1|.|.
CASSSTGVADYNEQFF
TGTGCCAGCAGCTCCACCGGTGTAGCGGACTACAATGAGCAGTTCTTC
>TRBJ1-2|TRBV13|.|TRBD1
CASSLGTGAYGYTF
TGTGCCAGCAGCTTAGGGACAGGGGCGTATGGCTACACCTTC
>TRBJ1-5|TRBV7-9|.|.
CASSSQGTAEEPQHF
TGTGCCAGCAGCTCCCAGGGCACCGCCGAGGAGCCCCAGCATTTT
>TRBJ2-7|TRBV9|.|.
CASSRGRAFSYEQYF
TGTGCCAGCAGCAGGGGGAGGGCATTCTCCTACGAGCAGTACTTC
>TRBJ2-3|TRBV19|once|.
CASSTNPAEHTDTQYF
TGTGCCAGTAGTACCAACCCGGCAGAACACACAGATACGCAGTATTTT
>TRBJ1-1|TRBV19|.|.
CASNRRQGITEAFF
TGTGCCAGTAATCGGAGGCAGGGCATCACTGAAGCTTTCTTT
>TRBJ2-3|TRBV6-5|.|.
CASSLMFGEDTQYF
TGTGCCAGCAGTTTGATGTTTGGGGAGGATACGCAGTATTTT
>TRBJ1-2|TRBV6-5|.|TRBD1
CASSLTGNHGYTF
TGTGCCAGCAGTCTGACAGGGAATCATGGCTACACCTTC
>TRBJ2-3|TRBV9|once|.
CASSSRAHTDTQYF
TGTGCCAGCAGCTCCCGGGCCCACACAGATACGCAGTATTTT
>TRBJ2-7|TRBV10-2|.|.
CASSETGIDYEQYF
TGCGCCAGCAGTGAGACAGGGATTGACTACGAGCAGTACTTC
>TRBJ2-1|TRBV27|once|.
CASSLSGGSYNEQFF
TGTGCCAGCAGTTTATCCGGCGGATCCTACAATGAGCAGTTCTTC
>TRBJ2-3|TRBV9|once|.
CASSVRVGGGADTQYF
TGTGCCAGCAGCGTAAGAGTGGGAGGAGGCGCAGATACGCAGTATTTT